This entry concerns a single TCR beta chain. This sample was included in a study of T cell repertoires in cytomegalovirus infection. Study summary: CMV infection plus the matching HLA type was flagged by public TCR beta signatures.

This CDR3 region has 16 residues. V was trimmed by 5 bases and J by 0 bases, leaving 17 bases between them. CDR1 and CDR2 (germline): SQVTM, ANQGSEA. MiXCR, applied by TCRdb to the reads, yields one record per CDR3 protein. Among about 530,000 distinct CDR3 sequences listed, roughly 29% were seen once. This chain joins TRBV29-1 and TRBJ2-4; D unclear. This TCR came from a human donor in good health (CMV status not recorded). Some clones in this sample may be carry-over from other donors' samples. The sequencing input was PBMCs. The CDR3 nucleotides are TGCAGCGTTATACATAGGTATAGCCTAGCCAAAAACATTCAGTACTTC. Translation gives CSVIHRYSLAKNIQYF.